A single sample gave rise to the 32 T cell receptor delta chains below, sequenced in a study of gamma-delta chains in newborns, infants, children. TCRdb ran CATT on the reads. Among 7,500 or so delta-chain clones listed, about 11% were seen once. The sample consisted of blood. The receptors were gathered from a child who was a newborn, infant or young child, either healthy, febrile or measles-vaccinated (not recorded which).

This clone was detected only a few times. This rearrangement joins TRDV2 to TRDJ3, with 9 bases aligning to TRDD3. V was clipped by 1 base and J by 3 bases; unmatched bases: 0. The CDR3 has 16 residues. Germline V gene data show CDR1 as GEAIGNYY and CDR2 as EKD. This CDR3 reads CACDTGGYWDTRQMFF. The DNA for the CDR3 is TGTGCCTGTGACACTGGGGGATACTGGGACACCCGACAGATGTTTTTC.

This clone was counted a few times. The rearrangement joins TRDV2 to TRDJ1, with TRDD3 matching over 12 bases. Germline assignment: CDR1 GEAIGNYY and CDR2 EKD. With V trimmed by 3 bases and J by 4 bases, 8 bases remained unmatched. The CDR3 has 16 amino acids. CDR3 DNA sequence: TGTGCCTGTGACCCACTGGGGGATACTCGGGTCGATAAACTCATCTTT. It encodes CACDPLGDTRVDKLIF.

This clone showed up just a few times. This sequence may be a read error, since a much larger clone differs from it by one base. Other DNA sequences in this sample translate to the same CDR3. The rearrangement links TRDV2 to TRDJ1, with 9 bases that match TRDD3. V gave up 0 bases and J gave up 0 bases; unmatched junction bases: 19. The germline gives CDR1 GEAIGNYY, CDR2 EKD. This CDR3 is 21 amino acids long. The CDR3 protein is CACDTVETGGAPPLYTDKLIF. The CDR3 DNA follows: TGTGCCTGTGACACCGTGGAAACTGGGGGAGCTCCTCCCTTGTACACCGATAAACTCATCTTT.

In regard to this clone: A much bigger clone sits one base away, suggesting this may be a read error. The chain joins TRDV2 to TRDJ1, with 11 positions matching TRDD3. V shed 5 bases, J shed 1 base, and the junction held 14 bases outside the gene matches. The germline V gene encodes CDR1 GEAIGNYY and CDR2 EKD. The CDR3 is 18 amino acids. The DNA for the CDR3 is TGTGCCTGTGCGCCCGTTGGGGGATACGTCGAAAGCACCGATAAACTCATCTTT. This codes for CACAPVGGYVESTDKLIF.

This clone turned up a few times. An end of the junction differs from the germline gene, which may be a read error. V gene TRDV2 combines with J gene TRDJ1; 9 bases are shared with TRDD3. The germline V gene encodes CDR1 GEAIGNYY and CDR2 EKD. This CDR3 has 13 amino acids. Written as DNA, the CDR3 is TGTGCCTGTGAGTACTGGGGGACCGATAAACCCATCTTT. This encodes CACEYWGTDKPIF.

On this clone itself: Germline is not matched at one junction end, which may reflect a read error. The chain combines TRDV2 with TRDJ3; 8 bases align to TRDD3. The J gene was not available in TCRdb and was assigned here by matching the DNA to germline segments. The CDR3 spans 21 residues. CDR1 and CDR2 (germline): GEAIGNYY, EKD. Here the CDR3 DNA reads TGTGCCTGTGACGCCCTGAATGGGGGATCCGGAAGCTCCTGGGACACCCGAAAGATGTTTTTC. Encoded protein: CACDALNGGSGSSWDTRKMFF.

This clone was seen more than once but under ten times. The junction departs from the called germline gene at one end, perhaps through a read error. V and J are TRDV2 and TRDJ3; 9 bases fit TRDD3. The CDR3 loop spans 17 amino acids. CDR1 and CDR2 from the germline V gene are GEAIGNYY and EKD. The CDR3, as DNA: TGTGCCCGTGACCCGCTACTGGGGGACCCGGACACCCGACAGATGTTTTTC. Translating gives CARDPLLGDPDTRQMFF.

A note on this clone: One end of the junction does not line up with germline, which may come from a read error. Different DNA sequences within this sample yield the same CDR3. The V and J genes are TRDV2 and TRDJ1, with TRDD3 matching 12 bases. The germline CDR1 and CDR2 sequences are GEAIGNYY and EKD. The CDR3 extends over 20 amino acids. DNA for the CDR3: TGTGCCTGTGACGAACTGGGGGATACAAGTCACCTTTTATTTCTCCAAAAACTTATCTTT. Translating it yields CACDELGDTSHLLFLQKLIF.

Only a few counts were recorded for this clone. CDR3 residues: CACDALKRGIPYTDKLIF. In DNA form, the CDR3 reads TGTGCCTGTGACGCCCTTAAGAGGGGGATACCGTACACCGATAAACTCATCTTT. V is TRDV2 and J is TRDJ1; 9 nucleotides match TRDD3. Germline V gene data show CDR1 as GEAIGNYY and CDR2 as EKD. After removal of 3 bases from V and 0 bases from J, the junction contained 13 bases not matched to a gene. This CDR3 has 18 residues.

This clone came up a few times. The chain joins TRDV2 to TRDJ3; 8 bases agree with TRDD3. The ends lost 0 bases at V and 0 bases at J; junction bases unmatched: 3. CDR3 length equals 18 residues. Germline CDR1 GEAIGNYY, CDR2 EKD. The CDR3: CACDTAWGSSWDTRQMFF. CDR3 nucleotide sequence: TGTGCCTGTGACACCGCCTGGGGGAGCTCCTGGGACACCCGACAGATGTTTTTC.

This clone was counted between two and nine times. The CDR3 loop is CACDHVVSTGSWDTRQMFF. In DNA form, the CDR3 reads TGTGCCTGTGACCATGTGGTGTCGACGGGCTCCTGGGACACCCGACAGATGTTTTTC. The chain carries TRDV2 and TRDJ3, with D unresolved. The CDR3 consists of 19 residues. V lost 3 bases to trimming and J lost 0 bases, with 17 bases between them. CDR1 and CDR2 from the germline V gene are GEAIGNYY and EKD.

This rearrangement joins TRDV2 to TRDJ3; 8 positions match TRDD3. In the absence of a J gene in TCRdb, the DNA was matched to germline to assign it here. With V trimmed by 0 bases and J by 2 bases, 14 bases remained unmatched. The CDR3 length is 21 residues. Germline V gene lookup returns CDR1 GEAIGNYY and CDR2 EKD. The DNA of the CDR3 is TGTGCCTGTGACACCGCTGTGAGTGGGGGATCCGACCCCTGGGACACCCGACAGATGTTTTTC. Translation gives CACDTAVSGGSDPWDTRQMFF.

V is TRDV2 and J is TRDJ1, with 8 bases matching TRDD3. The CDR3 extends over 16 amino acids. Per the germline V gene, CDR1 is GEAIGNYY and CDR2 is EKD. Trimming took 1 base from V and 1 from J; bases not matched to a gene: 7. DNA of the CDR3: TGTGCCTGTGACACGTTACTGGGGGCCGTCACCGATAAACTCATCTTT. Its protein is CACDTLLGAVTDKLIF.

Worth noting for this clone: Other DNA sequences in the same sample also yield this CDR3. The V gene is TRDV2, the J gene TRDJ1, with 9 bases that match TRDD3. This CDR3 has 21 residues. The germline V gene encodes CDR1 GEAIGNYY and CDR2 EKD. The trim removed 1 base at V and 0 bases at J, leaving 20 bases unmatched. For the CDR3, the DNA is TGTGCCTGTGACACTGTTTCCGTAGGACTGGGGGACAGAGGGGACACCGATAAACTCATCTTT. Encoded protein: CACDTVSVGLGDRGDTDKLIF.

This clone showed up just a few times. The rearrangement links TRDV2 to TRDJ1, with D maybe TRDD3 (6 bases). Germline CDR1 reads GEAIGNYY; CDR2 reads EKD. V was shortened by 2 bases and J by 5 bases, with 17 bases between the two germline ends. CDR3 length: 15 amino acids. The CDR3 reads CACDNVLGGPDKLIF. CDR3 sequence (DNA): TGTGCCTGTGACAATGTACTCGGGGGACCGGATAAACTCATCTTT.

In its sample, this clone was seen a few times. The gene calls are TRDV2 and TRDJ2, with 10 nucleotides matching TRDD3. The V and J ends lost 3 bases and 2 bases, in that order; junction bases with no gene match: 8. CDR1 and CDR2 (germline): GEAIGNYY, EKD. This CDR3 is built from 17 residues. The CDR3 here is CACDSLSGGYLTAQLFF. CDR3 bases: TGTGCCTGTGACTCCCTGAGTGGGGGATACTTGACAGCACAACTCTTCTTT.

This clone counts as medium-sized. The rearrangement links TRDV2 to TRDJ1; 8 bases are shared with TRDD3. This CDR3 is built from 18 residues. CDR1 is GEAIGNYY and CDR2 is EKD in the germline V gene. Unmatched junction bases numbered 14, after V lost 3 bases and J lost 0 bases. CDR3 in DNA: TGTGCCTGTGACGTTATTCCTGGGGGAAACCCGTACACCGATAAACTCATCTTT. This translates into CACDVIPGGNPYTDKLIF.

V gene TRDV2 combines with J gene TRDJ3; 10 bases match TRDD3. There are 20 residues in the CDR3. CDR1 and CDR2 (germline): GEAIGNYY, EKD. The V and J ends lost 0 bases and 0 bases, in that order; junction bases with no gene match: 7. The CDR3 is CACDTVLGDPSSWDTRQMFF. CDR3 coding DNA: TGTGCCTGTGACACCGTACTGGGGGATCCTAGCTCCTGGGACACCCGACAGATGTTTTTC.

By share of the sample, this clone is medium-sized. CDR3 nucleotides: TGTGCCTGTGACACCGTGGGTGGGGGATTTACCGATAAACTCATCTTT. Protein sequence: CACDTVGGGFTDKLIF. J is TRDJ1 and V is TRDV2; the match to TRDD3 covers 8 bases. The CDR3 runs 16 residues. CDR1 and CDR2 (germline): GEAIGNYY, EKD. J gave up 2 bases and V 0 bases, and 7 bases lay outside the gene matches.

The sample holds a few counts of this clone. The gene calls are TRDV2 and TRDJ1; 8 positions agree with TRDD3. CDR3 length: 14 residues. V lost 4 bases and J lost 3; bases outside the gene matches: 6. The germline V gene has CDR1 GEAIGNYY and CDR2 EKD. The CDR3 nucleotides read TGTGCCTGTGATAGGCTGGGGGAGGCCGATAAACTCATCTTT. Amino acid sequence: CACDRLGEADKLIF.

In this sample, this clone turned up once. For the CDR3, the DNA is TGTGCCTGTGACACCGTCGGTGGGGGATACGCGGATAAACTCATCTTT. Translating gives CACDTVGGGYADKLIF. The chain uses TRDV2 and TRDJ1; 11 bases agree with TRDD3. The J gene, absent from TCRdb, was called here by matching the DNA to germline. The CDR3 totals 16 residues. Unmatched junction bases numbered 7, after V lost 0 bases and J lost 5 bases. Germline-derived CDR1 and CDR2 are GEAIGNYY and EKD.

There are a few counts of this clone. The genes are TRDV2 and TRDJ1, with 9 bases that match TRDD3. The CDR3 spans 18 residues. Germline V CDR1 and CDR2: GEAIGNYY, EKD. The J segment lost 0 bases and the V segment lost 0 bases, leaving 10 bases of the junction unmatched. The CDR3 loop is CACDTLGYRGIHTDKLIF. DNA of the CDR3: TGTGCCTGTGACACCTTGGGGTACCGGGGGATACACACCGATAAACTCATCTTT.

The V call is TRDV2, the J call TRDJ1; D remains unclear. TCRdb leaves out the J gene; it was filled in here by matching the DNA to germline. Germline V lookup: CDR1 GEAIGNYY, CDR2 EKD. The V and J ends lost 3 bases and 1 base respectively, with 11 bases between them. CDR3 length: 14 residues. The CDR3 DNA follows: TGTGCCTGTGACCCGATTTACTCCACCGATAAACTCATCTTT. Encoded protein: CACDPIYSTDKLIF.

This clone is termed medium-sized. In the same sample, other DNA sequences code for this CDR3. The chain employs TRDV2 and TRDJ1; 13 nucleotides line up with TRDD3. V shed 3 bases, J shed 5 bases, and the junction held 8 bases outside the gene matches. The germline CDR1 and CDR2 sequences are GEAIGNYY and EKD. The length of the CDR3 is 16 residues. The CDR3 loop is CACDSLLGDTRDKLIF. The CDR3 DNA reads as TGTGCCTGTGACTCTCTACTGGGGGATACGCGTGATAAACTCATCTTT.

In its sample, this clone was seen a few times. V is TRDV3 and J is TRDJ1; D may be TRDD3 (5 bases). From germline, CDR1 is TVYSNPD and CDR2 GDNSRS (reference sequence). The V and J ends lost 4 bases and 13 bases respectively, with 37 bases between them. This CDR3 has 17 amino acids. This CDR3 is CAWNRPHYWTYTDRPIF. DNA for the CDR3: TGTGCCTGGAACAGACCCCACTACTGGACGTACACCGATAGACCCATCTTT.

With respect to this clone: The germline gene is not matched at one end of the junction; a read error may be the cause. The chain carries TRDV2 and TRDJ3, with TRDD3 identical over 10 bases. TCRdb lists no J gene, so it was determined here by aligning the DNA to germline. Germline loops: CDR1 GEAIGNYY, CDR2 EKD. The CDR3 consists of 20 residues. The CDR3 region is CACDSVLGDTAAWDTRKMFF. As DNA, the CDR3 is TGTGCCTGTGACTCTGTATTGGGGGATACCGCGGCCTGGGACACCCGAAAGATGTTTTTC.

In its sample, this clone was seen a few times. The chain links TRDV2 to TRDJ1; 9 bases fit TRDD3. The J gene, left out of TCRdb, was set here by checking the DNA against germline. J lost 4 bases, V lost 3 bases, and 14 bases had no gene match. Germline CDR1 GEAIGNYY, CDR2 EKD. CDR3 size: 17 residues. CDR3 in DNA: TGTGCCTGTGACCGTGGACTGGGGGAGACGACGTTCGATAAACTCATCTTT. It is translated as CACDRGLGETTFDKLIF.

This clone is medium-sized (0.01 to 0.1%). At the DNA level, this CDR3 is encoded by other sequences in the same sample as well. V gene TRDV2 combines with J gene TRDJ1; TRDD3 matches at 12 bases. After removal of 2 bases from V and 2 bases from J, the junction contained 5 bases not matched to a gene. Germline V gene data show CDR1 as GEAIGNYY and CDR2 as EKD. The CDR3 is 16 amino acids. This CDR3 is CACDKLGDTRTDKLIF. DNA for the CDR3: TGTGCCTGTGACAAGCTGGGGGATACGAGGACCGATAAACTCATCTTT.

This clone occurred a few times. A read error may produce the germline difference seen at one junction end. This chain joins TRDV2 and TRDJ3; a weak D match, TRDD3 (5 bases). The CDR3 contains 20 residues. The germline V gene has CDR1 GEAIGNYY and CDR2 EKD. The CDR3 nucleotides read TGTGCCTGTGACACCGTTCGGGGTCCCCACCGCTCCTGGGACACCCGACAGATATTTTTC. As protein: CACDTVRGPHRSWDTRQIFF.

The rearrangement links TRDV2 to TRDJ1; D possibly corresponds to TRDD3 (5 bases). Trimming took off 0 bases at V and 2 bases at J, with 21 bases between the two ends. This CDR3 region has 18 residues. CDR1 and CDR2 from the germline V gene are GEAIGNYY and EKD. The CDR3 loop is CACDTVGGSKLQTDKLIF. In DNA, the CDR3 is TGTGCCTGTGACACCGTCGGGGGTTCAAAGTTGCAAACCGATAAACTCATCTTT.

This clone was picked up a small number of times. The sample carries other DNA sequences with the same CDR3. The chain joins TRDV2 to TRDJ1, with 9 bases aligning to TRDD3. Germline loops: CDR1 GEAIGNYY, CDR2 EKD. V dropped 3 bases and J dropped 2; count of bases not matched to a gene: 3. The CDR3 runs to 14 residues. The CDR3 is CACDELGDTDKLIF. In DNA, the CDR3 is TGTGCCTGTGACGAGCTGGGGGATACCGATAAACTCATCTTT.

This clone came up a few times. This may come from a read error, since a much larger clone is one base off. The sample has other DNA sequences that encode this CDR3 too. The rearrangement links TRDV2 to TRDJ2; 9 nucleotides agree with TRDD3. Germline V lookup: CDR1 GEAIGNYY, CDR2 EKD. The CDR3 totals 15 residues. J was trimmed by 1 base and V by 7 bases; bases with no gene match: 6. CDR3 in DNA: TGTGCCTGCGACGTACTGGGGGATTTGACAGCACAACTCTTCTTT. Protein sequence: CACDVLGDLTAQLFF.